Each of the 32 T cell receptor beta chains below was sequenced from the same sample in a study of cytomegalovirus exposure and HLA in healthy donors. TCRdb's table, derived via immunoSEQ multiplex PCR, lists solely in-frame clones and lacks some. The sample holds about 120,000 clones, approximately 87% seen once. Sequenced input: PBMCs. The receptors were gathered from a woman aged 18-30 years in good health and CMV-seropositive.

V gene TRBV10-2 combines with J gene TRBJ2-1; TRBD2 matches 13 bases. CDR3 length: 16 amino acids. Germline V gene lookup returns CDR1 WSHSY and CDR2 SAAADI. V dropped 8 bases and J dropped 4; count of bases not matched to a gene: 8. The chain's CDR3 is CASFTSGGAVYNEQFF. The CDR3 DNA follows: TGCGCCAGCTTCACTAGCGGGGGGGCCGTTTACAATGAGCAGTTCTTC.

This clone was observed a single time. This rearrangement joins TRBV5-1 to TRBJ2-7, with D possibly matching TRBD1 (6 bases). Germline assignment: CDR1 SGHRS and CDR2 YFSETQ. Trimming removed 4 bases from V and 4 bases from J, with 12 bases in between. This CDR3 is 13 amino acids long. The CDR3 sequence is CASSPTGNYEQYF. The DNA for the CDR3 is TGCGCCAGCAGCCCAACAGGGAATTACGAGCAGTACTTC.

The rearrangement joins TRBV30 to TRBJ2-1; D uncertain. Between the trimmed V and J ends, which lost 3 bases and 0 bases, there was a span of 6 bases. The germline V gene encodes CDR1 GTSNPN and CDR2 SVGIG (reference sequence). This CDR3 region has 13 residues. DNA for the CDR3: TGTGCCTGGAGCAGCGCCTCCTACAATGAGCAGTTCTTC. Protein product: CAWSSASYNEQFF.

The chain uses TRBV2 and TRBJ1-2; D might be TRBD1 (5 bases). The CDR3 is 12 amino acids. Between the trimmed V and J ends, which lost 6 bases and 4 bases, there was a span of 9 bases. CDR1 is SNHLY, CDR2 FYNNEI, per germline. The DNA for the CDR3 is TGTGCCAGCAGCCGGACATTCTATGGCTACACCTTC. Amino acids: CASSRTFYGYTF.

This chain links TRBV6-1 with TRBJ2-1, with a weak D call TRBD2 (6 bases). The CDR3 loop spans 15 amino acids. V was shortened by 11 bases and J by 1 base, with 18 bases between the two germline ends. Germline values: CDR1 MNHNS, CDR2 SASEGT. CDR3 in amino acids: CACWDFPDSYNEQFF. The CDR3 DNA is TGTGCCTGCTGGGACTTCCCGGATTCCTACAATGAGCAGTTCTTC.

CDR3 loop: CASSSEPAASYGYTF. The CDR3 DNA reads TGTGCCAGCTCCTCCGAACCGGCAGCTAGCTATGGCTACACCTTC. This chain connects TRBV18 to TRBJ1-2, with unresolved D. Germline V gives CDR1 KGHSH, CDR2 LQKENI. Trimming removed 6 bases from V and 4 bases from J, with 18 bases in between. This CDR3 spans 15 amino acids.

The chain has TRBV29-1 and TRBJ1-2; 11 bases map to TRBD1. The germline V gene has CDR1 SQVTM and CDR2 ANQGSEA. The V segment lost 6 bases and the J segment 7 bases; nucleotides outside the gene matches: 10. The CDR3 is made up of 14 amino acids. The CDR3 nucleotides read TGCAGCGTAACCGATGGACAGGGGGCATCTGGCTACACCTTC. Translated: CSVTDGQGASGYTF.

The rearrangement uses TRBV6-5 and TRBJ1-5, with TRBD1 matching over 8 bases. The length of the CDR3 is 16 residues. Unmatched junction bases numbered 7, after V lost 4 bases and J lost 2 bases. Looked up from germline, CDR1 is MNHEY and CDR2 is SVGAGI. CDR3 DNA: TGTGCCAGCAGTTCCCTAGGACAGGGCGGCAATCAGCCCCAGCATTTT. Its translation: CASSSLGQGGNQPQHF.

V is TRBV27 and J is TRBJ2-3, with D tentatively TRBD2 (5 bases). CDR1 and CDR2 from the germline V gene are MNHEY and SMNVEV (reference sequence). Deletions cut 10 bases from V and 0 bases from J, with 14 bases between. CDR3 length equals 14 residues. CDR3 nucleotides: TGTGCCACCCAGGCGGGTTCTAGCACAGATACGCAGTATTTT. It translates to CATQAGSSTDTQYF.

The chain is built from TRBV10-3 and TRBJ1-2; TRBD1 is a possible D gene (5 bases). Germline CDR1 ENHRY, CDR2 SYGVKD. There are 15 residues in the CDR3. V shed 0 bases and J shed 8 bases, with 16 bases lying between them. CDR3 bases: TGTGCCATCAGTGAGTCAAAGGGGCTAAATGGAGGCTACACCTTC. It specifies CAISESKGLNGGYTF.

DNA of the CDR3: TGTGCCACCAGCAGAACAGGGACTGGAAACACCATATATTTT. Protein sequence: CATSRTGTGNTIYF. The genes are TRBV15 and TRBJ1-3; tentatively, D is TRBD1 (6 bases). The CDR3 extends over 14 amino acids. V was clipped by 2 bases and J by 2 bases, with 7 bases between them. The germline V gene has CDR1 LNHNV and CDR2 YYDKDF (reference sequence).

This rearrangement joins TRBV6-5 to TRBJ1-1, with a tentative D call TRBD1 (6 bases). Germline V CDR1 and CDR2: MNHEY, SVGAGI. The V and J ends lost 1 base and 11 bases respectively, with 11 bases between them. The CDR3 is 12 amino acids. CDR3: CASSYLQGRAFF. The CDR3 bases are TGTGCCAGCAGTTACTTACAGGGACGGGCTTTCTTT.

This clone showed up just once. The rearrangement uses TRBV7-9 and TRBJ1-1; 7 nucleotides align to TRBD1. This CDR3 is built from 12 residues. V shed 5 bases and J 7 bases; nucleotides not matched to a gene: 4. Germline V gene data show CDR1 as SEHNR and CDR2 as FQNEAQ (reference sequence). CDR3 residues: CASSAGGFEAFF. DNA of the CDR3: TGTGCCAGCAGCGCAGGGGGGTTTGAAGCTTTCTTT.

The chain uses TRBV30 and TRBJ2-1, with 8 bases lining up with TRBD2. This CDR3 has 17 amino acids. The trim removed 0 bases at V and 7 bases at J, leaving 14 bases unmatched. CDR1 is GTSNPN and CDR2 is SVGIG in the germline V gene (reference sequence). CDR3 in amino acids: CAWSVPGLADYKNEQFF. Written as DNA, the CDR3 is TGTGCCTGGAGTGTACCCGGACTAGCCGACTACAAGAATGAGCAGTTCTTC.

In its sample, this clone was seen once. The gene calls are TRBV4-1 and TRBJ1-1, with 7 bases aligning to TRBD1. The V and J ends lost 6 bases and 5 bases, in that order; junction bases with no gene match: 6. Germline loops: CDR1 MGHRA, CDR2 YSYEKL. CDR3 size: 13 residues. CDR3 nucleotides: TGCGCCAGCAGTCGACAGGGAGAGACTGAAGCTTTCTTT. Translated, it gives CASSRQGETEAFF.

This clone was detected only a few times. The V gene is TRBV6-5, the J gene TRBJ2-2, with TRBD1 matching 10 bases. The trim removed 5 bases at V and 6 bases at J, leaving 6 bases unmatched. CDR1 and CDR2 (germline): MNHEY, SVGAGI. The CDR3 extends over 15 amino acids. CDR3 amino acids: CASSKTGGSAGELFF. The CDR3 bases are TGTGCCAGCAGTAAGACAGGGGGCAGCGCCGGGGAGCTGTTTTTT.

The genes are TRBV2 and TRBJ1-1, with 7 positions matching TRBD1. Germline V gene lookup returns CDR1 SNHLY and CDR2 FYNNEI. The CDR3 consists of 14 residues. The V gene end was trimmed by 6 bases and the J gene end by 3 bases; junction bases not matched to a gene: 7. The CDR3 is CASRVGGRYTEAFF. CDR3 DNA sequence: TGTGCCAGCAGAGTAGGGGGCAGGTACACTGAAGCTTTCTTT.

J is TRBJ2-7 and V is TRBV5-1; D unresolved. The CDR3 covers 16 residues. Germline V CDR1 and CDR2: SGHRS, YFSETQ. With 0 bases removed from V and 2 bases from J, the gap between germline ends came to 15 bases. As DNA, the CDR3 is TGCGCCAGCAGCTTGGATACAACGGAGCCCACCTACGAGCAGTACTTC. This gives the protein CASSLDTTEPTYEQYF. The complete variable domain, with remaining parts taken from reference TRBV5-1 and TRBJ2-7, reads KAGVTQTPRYLIKTRGQQVTLSCSPISGHRSVSWYQQTPGQGLQFLFEYFSETQRNKGNFPGRFSGRQFSNSRSEMNVSTLELGDSALYLCASSLDTTEPTYEQYFGPGTRLTVT.

V and J are TRBV4-1 and TRBJ2-1; 7 bases agree with TRBD2. This CDR3 has 15 amino acids. Germline values: CDR1 MGHRA, CDR2 YSYEKL. The ends lost 6 bases at V and 1 base at J; junction bases unmatched: 6. CDR3 in DNA: TGCGCCAGCAGACAAAGCGGGATATCCTACAATGAGCAGTTCTTC. Protein sequence: CASRQSGISYNEQFF.

The chain employs TRBV6-5 and TRBJ1-5; D uncertain. Deletions cut 1 base from V and 4 bases from J, with 2 bases between. CDR1 and CDR2 (germline): MNHEY, SVGAGI. The CDR3 has 12 amino acids. The CDR3 here is CASSYLNQPQHF. The DNA for the CDR3 is TGTGCCAGCAGTTACTTAAATCAGCCCCAGCATTTT.

The CDR3 spells CASSERVTYEQYF. The DNA of the CDR3 is TGTGCCAGCAGTGAACGGGTAACCTACGAGCAGTACTTC. The V and J genes are TRBV6-1 and TRBJ2-7; D uncertain. The CDR3 totals 13 residues. V lost 2 bases to trimming and J lost 2 bases, with 7 bases between them. From germline, CDR1 is MNHNS and CDR2 SASEGT.

This chain connects TRBV6-5 to TRBJ2-5; possible D gene TRBD1, 5 bases. This CDR3 has 14 amino acids. Trimming took 0 bases from V and 4 from J, leaving 9 bases between them. The germline V gene encodes CDR1 MNHEY and CDR2 SVGAGI. For the CDR3, the DNA is TGTGCCAGCAGTTACTCAGGGGCCGGAGAGACCCAGTACTTC. Encoded protein: CASSYSGAGETQYF.

V is TRBV5-1 and J is TRBJ1-2; D is perhaps TRBD1 (5 bases). V lost 4 bases, J lost 5 bases, and 18 bases lay in between. This CDR3 comprises 15 residues. The germline V gene has CDR1 SGHRS and CDR2 YFSETQ. The CDR3 DNA follows: TGCGCCAGCAGCGGCGGGACCGACCCCGGGTATGGCTACACCTTC. Amino acid sequence: CASSGGTDPGYGYTF.

The chain couples TRBV7-2 to TRBJ1-4; maybe TRBD1 (5 bases). CDR1 is SGHTA, CDR2 FQGNSA, per germline. The CDR3 has 14 residues. V lost 3 bases and J 8 bases, leaving 13 bases between the germline ends. CDR3 protein: CASSFLGLGEKLFF. The CDR3 nucleotides read TGTGCCAGCAGCTTCCTGGGGCTGGGGGAAAAACTGTTTTTT.

DNA of the CDR3: TGTGCCAGTAATCAGCGTAGGGGAAAGAACACTGAAGCTTTCTTT. Its translation is CASNQRRGKNTEAFF. The chain couples TRBV19 to TRBJ1-1; perhaps TRBD1 as D (5 bases). CDR3 length: 15 amino acids. The V and J ends lost 7 bases and 1 base respectively, with 16 bases between them. Germline CDR1 LNHDA, CDR2 SQIVND (reference sequence).

The chain is built from TRBV30 and TRBJ1-1; TRBD1 matches at 8 bases. Germline V gene sequence: CDR1 GTSNPN, CDR2 SVGIG (reference sequence). Trimming took 4 bases from V and 5 from J; bases not matched to a gene: 9. CDR3 length: 14 residues. The CDR3 spells CAWNLQGVGTEAFF. CDR3 nucleotides: TGTGCCTGGAACCTACAGGGGGTTGGGACTGAAGCTTTCTTT.

J is TRBJ1-2 and V is TRBV27, with TRBD1 matching 7 bases. Germline V gives CDR1 MNHEY, CDR2 SMNVEV (reference sequence). CDR3 length: 15 amino acids. Trimming at V came to 8 bases and at J to 5 bases, leaving 14 bases not matched to a gene. The CDR3 DNA is TGTGCCAGCGGGGCCTATGGAGGGGGCAGATATGGCTACACCTTC. It is translated as CASGAYGGGRYGYTF.

This clone was detected only once. CDR3 in amino acids: CASSRAGSRNSPLHF. The CDR3 coding sequence is TGTGCCAGCAGCCGTGCTGGGTCGAGGAATTCACCCCTCCACTTT. The genes are TRBV27 and TRBJ1-6; no reliable D call. The CDR3 is made up of 15 amino acids. Germline lookup yields CDR1 MNHEY and CDR2 SMNVEV (reference sequence). Trimming took off 6 bases at V and 7 bases at J, with 16 bases between the two ends.

This sequence joins TRBV14 and TRBJ1-4; 7 bases line up with TRBD1. Germline assignment: CDR1 SGHDN and CDR2 FVKESK. V lost 5 bases, J lost 7 bases, and 4 bases stayed unmatched. This CDR3 spans 13 amino acids. The CDR3, as DNA: TGTGCCAGCAGCGTCGGGACAGCTGAAAAACTGTTTTTT. This translates into CASSVGTAEKLFF.

This clone appeared a few times. This sequence joins TRBV19 and TRBJ2-4; a possible D gene is TRBD2 (6 bases). Germline CDR1 is LNHDA and CDR2 is SQIVND (reference sequence). This CDR3 is 15 amino acids long. Trimming took off 5 bases at V and 0 bases at J, with 11 bases between the two ends. The CDR3 nucleotides read TGTGCCAGTAGTCTCCCGGGACTAGCCAAAAACATTCAGTACTTC. This codes for CASSLPGLAKNIQYF.

The CDR3 loop reads CASSFEDTQYF. The CDR3 DNA is TGTGCCAGCAGCTTTGAGGATACGCAGTATTTT. The V and J genes are TRBV7-8 and TRBJ2-3; D gene ambiguous. V gave up 3 bases and J gave up 6 bases, with 4 bases separating them. This CDR3 has 11 amino acids. CDR1 and CDR2 from the germline V gene are SGHVS and FQNEAQ.

This clone has just a few counts. The chain uses TRBV5-1 and TRBJ1-6; 7 nucleotides line up with TRBD1. With 4 bases clipped from V and 0 bases from J, the junction kept 7 bases outside the gene matches. This CDR3 contains 17 residues. The germline CDR1 and CDR2 sequences are SGHRS and YFSETQ. This CDR3 is CASSSRQGDSYNSPLHF. The CDR3 DNA reads as TGCGCCAGCAGCAGTAGACAGGGAGACTCCTATAATTCACCCCTCCACTTT.